Listed here are 24 T cell receptor beta chains from one sample, sequenced in a study of blood T cell repertoires in COVID-19. This table comes from immunoSEQ multiplex PCR, and its TCRdb copy is limited to in-frame clones, with some not included. The data show 120,000 to 150,000 clones, approximately 90% seen once. Sequenced: peripheral blood. The receptors here all came from a woman in her 40s with acute or convalescent COVID-19.

This sequence joins TRBV7-3 and TRBJ2-7; 7 bases line up with TRBD2. Germline CDR1 is SGHTA and CDR2 is FQGTGA. V lost 3 bases to trimming and J lost 7 bases; unmatched junction nucleotides: 6. The CDR3 spans 13 residues. This CDR3 reads CASSFGLGREQYF. The CDR3 region has the DNA TGTGCCAGCAGCTTCGGACTAGGCCGGGAGCAGTACTTC.

The rearrangement joins TRBV10-3 to TRBJ1-1; no reliable D call. This CDR3 is 12 amino acids long. V was clipped by 2 bases and J by 7 bases, with 8 bases between them. The germline V gene encodes CDR1 ENHRY and CDR2 SYGVKD. In DNA form, the CDR3 reads TGTGCCATCAGTGAGATAAGTAGTGAAGCTTTCTTT. Amino acid sequence: CAISEISSEAFF.

The V and J genes are TRBV7-3 and TRBJ1-1, with a weak D call TRBD1 (5 bases). The CDR3 is 16 amino acids. CDR1 is SGHTA, CDR2 FQGTGA, per germline. Deletions cut 2 bases from V and 5 bases from J, with 18 bases between. CDR3 protein: CASSLAPGGRGTEAFF. For the CDR3, the DNA is TGTGCCAGCAGCTTAGCCCCGGGGGGGAGAGGGACTGAAGCTTTCTTT.

The gene calls are TRBV5-6 and TRBJ2-3; TRBD2 aligns across 11 bases. The length of the CDR3 is 16 residues. CDR1 and CDR2 from the germline V gene are SGHDT and YYEEEE. V dropped 5 bases and J dropped 5; count of bases not matched to a gene: 10. The CDR3: CASRGRLAGGGDTQYF. DNA for the CDR3: TGTGCCAGCAGGGGGCGGCTAGCGGGAGGCGGAGATACGCAGTATTTT.

The V call is TRBV5-4, the J call TRBJ2-1, with 9 bases aligning to TRBD2. This CDR3 has 15 amino acids. Trimming removed 6 bases from V and 2 bases from J; junction bases left unmatched: 6. Germline V lookup: CDR1 SGHNT, CDR2 YYREEE (reference sequence). CDR3 amino acids: CASKEASGAYNEQFF. The CDR3 DNA sequence: TGTGCCAGCAAGGAGGCTAGCGGGGCCTACAATGAGCAGTTCTTC.

This clone appeared a few times. The chain recombines TRBV2 with TRBJ1-3; no definite D call. Germline V gene sequence: CDR1 SNHLY, CDR2 FYNNEI. This CDR3 spans 17 amino acids. The V gene lost 1 base and the J gene lost 4 bases, with 17 bases spanning the gap. The CDR3 here is CASSEDPYYPAGNTIYF. CDR3 bases: TGTGCCAGCAGTGAAGATCCCTACTACCCGGCGGGAAACACCATATATTTT.

The chain employs TRBV2 and TRBJ2-7; no definite D call. The length of the CDR3 is 12 residues. CDR1 and CDR2 (germline): SNHLY, FYNNEI. V was shortened by 5 bases and J by 4 bases, with 9 bases between the two germline ends. CDR3 protein: CASSLRIYEQYF. CDR3 in DNA: TGTGCCAGCAGTCTCAGAATTTACGAGCAGTACTTC.

J is TRBJ1-2 and V is TRBV5-5; D might be TRBD1 (6 bases). Germline V gene lookup returns CDR1 SGHKS and CDR2 YYEKEE (reference sequence). With 5 bases removed from V and 4 bases from J, the gap between germline ends came to 12 bases. This CDR3 contains 13 residues. The CDR3: CASRKGHTYGYTF. The CDR3 coding sequence is TGTGCCAGCAGAAAGGGACATACCTATGGCTACACCTTC.

The table lists this clone with a count of one. The V gene is TRBV7-9, the J gene TRBJ2-1, with 11 bases fitting TRBD2. The CDR3 is 19 amino acids. Germline lookup yields CDR1 SEHNR and CDR2 FQNEAQ (reference sequence). The J segment lost 12 bases and the V segment lost 3 bases, leaving 22 bases of the junction unmatched. The CDR3 DNA follows: TGTGCCAGCAGCTTGTCGACTAGCGGGATTGATTCGGTTGTTTTAAGGCAGTTCTTC. Translation gives CASSLSTSGIDSVVLRQFF.

CDR3 amino acids: CASKIGWGGPETQYF. The CDR3 coding sequence is TGTGCCAGCAAAATAGGTTGGGGGGGCCCAGAGACCCAGTACTTC. V usage is TRBV27 and J usage is TRBJ2-5, with D tentatively TRBD2 (7 bases). Germline V gene data show CDR1 as MNHEY and CDR2 as SMNVEV (reference sequence). Trimming removed 7 bases from V and 4 bases from J, with 19 bases in between. There are 15 residues in the CDR3.

Sample share makes this clone medium-sized. The rearrangement joins TRBV19 to TRBJ1-3; D unclear. Germline assignment: CDR1 LNHDA and CDR2 SQIVND (reference sequence). V was clipped by 4 bases and J by 0 bases, with 13 bases between them. The CDR3 is 16 amino acids. The CDR3 here is CASSTRYPSSGNTIYF. For the CDR3, the DNA is TGTGCCAGTAGTACCCGGTATCCGAGCTCTGGAAACACCATATATTTT. The complete variable domain, with remaining parts taken from reference TRBV19 and TRBJ1-3, reads DGGITQSPKYLFRKEGQNVTLSCEQNLNHDAMYWYRQDPGQGLRLIYYSQIVNDFQKGDIAEGYSVSREKKESFPLTVTSAQKNPTAFYLCASSTRYPSSGNTIYFGEGSWLTVV.

The chain recombines TRBV6-5 with TRBJ2-7; 11 bases align to TRBD1. The length of the CDR3 is 16 residues. V lost 1 base to trimming and J lost 1 base; unmatched junction nucleotides: 3. CDR1 is MNHEY and CDR2 is SVGAGI in the germline V gene. CDR3 in amino acids: CASSYWGTGGSYEQYF. In DNA form, the CDR3 reads TGTGCCAGCAGTTACTGGGGGACAGGGGGTTCCTACGAGCAGTACTTC.

The rearrangement joins TRBV9 to TRBJ2-1; 7 bases match TRBD1. In germline, CDR1 is SGDLS, CDR2 YYNGEE. The CDR3 covers 15 residues. V shed 2 bases and J 12 bases; nucleotides not matched to a gene: 14. Here the CDR3 DNA reads TGTGCCAGCAGCGTCGAGGGGGACAGACCCCTACGGCAGTTCTTC. Residues: CASSVEGDRPLRQFF.

This clone turned up a few times. This chain links TRBV30 with TRBJ1-6; 8 positions match TRBD1. Looked up from germline, CDR1 is GTSNPN and CDR2 is SVGIG (reference sequence). The CDR3 is 13 residues long. The V segment lost 3 bases and the J segment 9 bases; nucleotides outside the gene matches: 4. The CDR3 loop reads CAWRGQAGSPLHF. DNA of the CDR3: TGTGCCTGGAGGGGACAGGCTGGTTCACCCCTCCACTTT.

The gene calls are TRBV28 and TRBJ1-4, with D possibly TRBD1 on 6 matching bases. Per germline, CDR1 MDHEN and CDR2 SYDVKM. V lost 3 bases to trimming and J lost 4 bases, with 12 bases between them. This CDR3 has 15 amino acids. CDR3 protein: CASSFHDRHNEKLFF. The CDR3 DNA is TGTGCCAGCAGTTTTCATGACAGGCATAATGAAAAACTGTTTTTT.

The chain combines TRBV7-3 with TRBJ2-2; perhaps TRBD2 as D (5 bases). This CDR3 is built from 16 residues. Per germline, CDR1 SGHTA and CDR2 FQGTGA. Trimming shortened V by 5 bases and J by 0 bases, and 13 bases separated the two germline ends. The CDR3 DNA follows: TGTGCCAGCAGCGCCCGGGGTAACGCGAACACCGGGGAGCTGTTTTTT. Its translation is CASSARGNANTGELFF.

The genes are TRBV5-1 and TRBJ1-3; 9 positions match TRBD1. V trimming: 0 bases; J trimming: 7 bases; junction bases outside the gene matches: 2. Per the germline V gene, CDR1 is SGHRS and CDR2 is YFSETQ. The CDR3 contains 14 residues. Here the CDR3 reads CASSLGTGVNTIYF. For the CDR3, the DNA is TGCGCCAGCAGCTTGGGGACAGGGGTGAACACCATATATTTT.

This clone was seen more than once but under ten times. V usage is TRBV5-1 and J usage is TRBJ2-2; tentatively, D is TRBD2 (6 bases). The V and J ends lost 0 bases and 4 bases respectively, with 13 bases between them. The CDR3 covers 16 residues. Germline-derived CDR1 and CDR2 are SGHRS and YFSETQ. The CDR3 nucleotides read TGCGCCAGCAGCTTGGTATTAGGACTAAGCACCGGGGAGCTGTTTTTT. It translates to CASSLVLGLSTGELFF.

J is TRBJ2-2 and V is TRBV11-2, with D unresolved. V lost 2 bases and J 1 base, leaving 8 bases between the germline ends. CDR1 and CDR2 from the germline V gene are SGHAT and FQNNGV. The CDR3 is 15 residues long. This CDR3 is CASSLFGQNTGELFF. CDR3 sequence (DNA): TGTGCCAGCAGCTTATTTGGGCAGAACACCGGGGAGCTGTTTTTT.

As for this clone: At the DNA level, this CDR3 is encoded by other sequences in the same sample as well. The V and J genes are TRBV6-5 and TRBJ1-6; 7 bases agree with TRBD1. Germline V gene data show CDR1 as MNHEY and CDR2 as SVGAGI. This CDR3 has 16 amino acids. J gave up 3 bases and V 0 bases, and 2 bases lay outside the gene matches. CDR3 amino acids: CASSYSRDSYNSPLHF. The CDR3 DNA reads as TGTGCCAGCAGTTACTCCCGGGACAGCTATAATTCACCCCTCCACTTT.

CDR3 protein: CASSSQGGDTEAFF. CDR3 nucleotides: TGTGCCAGCAGCTCCCAGGGCGGGGACACTGAAGCTTTCTTT. The chain recombines TRBV7-3 with TRBJ1-1; maybe TRBD1 (5 bases). Germline lookup yields CDR1 SGHTA and CDR2 FQGTGA. There are 14 residues in the CDR3. V gave up 4 bases and J gave up 3 bases, with 12 bases separating them.

The rearrangement links TRBV5-1 to TRBJ1-1, with D possibly matching TRBD1 (5 bases). Germline V CDR1 and CDR2: SGHRS, YFSETQ. The V and J ends lost 2 bases and 5 bases respectively, with 10 bases between them. This CDR3 region has 13 residues. The DNA for the CDR3 is TGCGCCAGCAGCTTTGGGGGAGGGACTGAAGCTTTCTTT. It encodes CASSFGGGTEAFF. Full variable domain (remainder filled in from reference TRBV5-1 and TRBJ1-1): KAGVTQTPRYLIKTRGQQVTLSCSPISGHRSVSWYQQTPGQGLQFLFEYFSETQRNKGNFPGRFSGRQFSNSRSEMNVSTLELGDSALYLCASSFGGGTEAFFGQGTRLTVV.

V usage is TRBV27 and J usage is TRBJ2-7; 9 nucleotides agree with TRBD1. The V segment lost 5 bases and the J segment 5 bases; nucleotides outside the gene matches: 7. This CDR3 spans 14 amino acids. Germline values: CDR1 MNHEY, CDR2 SMNVEV (reference sequence). This CDR3 reads CASSPRTGVDEQYF. The CDR3 DNA follows: TGTGCCAGCAGTCCTCGGACAGGGGTCGACGAGCAGTACTTC.

This clone was observed a single time. V gene TRBV6-6 combines with J gene TRBJ1-5; a weak D match, TRBD1 (6 bases). Trimming stripped 4 bases from V and 5 bases from J, with 12 bases between. This CDR3 is 14 amino acids long. Looked up from germline, CDR1 is MNHNY and CDR2 is SVGAGI (reference sequence). CDR3 nucleotides: TGTGCCAGCAGTTCGGGGGGCAGCTATCAGCCCCAGCATTTT. This codes for CASSSGGSYQPQHF.